Listed below are T cell receptor beta chains from one sample, sequenced in a study of T cells in Graves' hyperthyroidism and ophthalmopathy. In TCRdb, the multiplex PCR reads were re-called with MiXCR into one record per CDR3 protein. The sample has around 690,000 distinct CDR3 sequences; roughly 17% are singletons. The sample was blood. These receptors were collected from a middle-aged man with Graves' hyperthyroidism. The CDR3 runs from the conserved cysteine through the conserved F or W. The D gene is left open where the match is weak. Size tells how often a clone was seen (once, few, many) or the class of an expanded clone, and some rows leave it out.

V	size	J	D	CDR3	DNA
TRBV7-8	few	TRBJ1-2	NA	CASSTPPDRGYTF	TGTGCCAGCAGCACGCCACCCGACCGTGGCTACACCTTC
TRBV14	few	TRBJ1-2	TRBD1	CASRPTIGQDPANYGYTF	TGTGCCAGCAGGCCAACCATTGGACAGGATCCAGCTAACTATGGCTACACCTTC
TRBV14	many	TRBJ2-3	TRBD2	CASSQDQGLAPGTDTQYF	TGTGCCAGCAGCCAAGATCAGGGACTAGCGCCCGGCACAGATACGCAGTATTTT
TRBV3-1	many	TRBJ1-1	NA	CASSQERARGTEAFF	TGTGCCAGCAGCCAAGAGAGGGCCAGGGGCACTGAAGCTTTCTTT
TRBV24-1	many	TRBJ1-1	NA	CATPLLTENTEAFF	TGTGCCACCCCGCTTTTGACAGAGAACACTGAAGCTTTCTTT
TRBV29-1	NA	TRBJ2-7	TRBD1	CSVERQGSYEQYF	TGCAGCGTAGAACGACAGGGATCCTACGAGCAGTACTTC
TRBV7-8	NA	TRBJ1-5	NA	CASSLEPWDIEHYSNQPQHF	TGTGCCAGCAGCTTAGAGCCCTGGGACATCGAGCATTATAGCAATCAGCCCCAGCATTTT
TRBV27	many	TRBJ2-5	NA	CASSLFREETQYF	TGTGCCAGCAGTTTATTCAGGGAAGAGACCCAGTACTTC
TRBV28	few	TRBJ2-2	NA	CVSTLTEGTGELFF	TGTGTCAGCACCTTGACGGAGGGCACCGGGGAGCTGTTTTTT
TRBV18	many	TRBJ1-1	TRBD1	CASSPIGQVNTEAFF	TGTGCCAGCTCACCAATAGGACAGGTGAACACTGAAGCTTTCTTT